The 26 T cell receptor beta chains reported below all come from one sample, sequenced in a study of shared clonotypes between healthy human individuals. Sequencing was performed with immunoSEQ multiplex PCR; in TCRdb, only in-frame clones are kept and a portion is missing. Of under 1,100,000 clones listed, more than 60% are singletons. The specimen sequenced was memory CD4+ T cells sorted from blood. Specified subset: CD45RA-negative fraction. These TCRs come from a man aged 18 to 35 in good health.

This clone has more than one count but fewer than ten. The chain carries TRBV6-5 and TRBJ1-2, with a possible D match to TRBD1 (5 bases). The length of the CDR3 is 13 residues. Trimming removed 7 bases from V and 6 bases from J, with 15 bases in between. Germline V gene lookup returns CDR1 MNHEY and CDR2 SVGAGI. Here the CDR3 DNA reads TGTGCCAGCAAATCCGGAATGGGGGATGGCTACACCTTC. Translation gives CASKSGMGDGYTF.

This chain connects TRBV7-9 to TRBJ2-7; TRBD2 agrees at 8 bases. CDR3 length: 14 amino acids. Unmatched junction bases numbered 4, after V lost 2 bases and J lost 4 bases. CDR1 SEHNR and CDR2 FQNEAQ come from the germline V gene (reference sequence). This chain's CDR3 is CASSLRAGAYEQYF. CDR3 coding DNA: TGTGCCAGCAGCTTACGAGCGGGGGCGTACGAGCAGTACTTC.

The chain is built from TRBV7-2 and TRBJ2-1, with 11 bases aligning to TRBD2. Unmatched junction bases numbered 10, after V lost 5 bases and J lost 1 base. The CDR3 is 18 residues long. Germline CDR1 reads SGHTA; CDR2 reads FQGNSA. The DNA of the CDR3 is TGTGCCAGCAGCACAGGGGGCGTAGCGGGAGGGTCCTACAATGAGCAGTTCTTC. Translation: CASSTGGVAGGSYNEQFF.

V usage is TRBV2 and J usage is TRBJ2-2; D unresolved. CDR3 size: 15 residues. The V and J ends lost 7 bases and 5 bases respectively, with 17 bases between them. The germline V gene encodes CDR1 SNHLY and CDR2 FYNNEI. CDR3 in amino acids: CASISAGSRTGELFF. The DNA for the CDR3 is TGTGCCAGCATTTCGGCCGGGTCCCGAACCGGGGAGCTGTTTTTT.

The V call is TRBV5-8, the J call TRBJ1-4, with TRBD1 as a possible D gene (5 bases). CDR3 length: 17 amino acids. Germline V gene lookup returns CDR1 SGHTS and CDR2 YDEGEE. Trimming took 5 bases from V and 7 from J, leaving 24 bases between them. This CDR3 is CASRVGQGRAGGEKLFF. The CDR3 DNA reads TGTGCCAGCAGGGTCGGGCAGGGACGGGCCGGAGGTGAAAAACTGTTTTTT.

The chain recombines TRBV7-9 with TRBJ2-1; TRBD2 aligns across 12 bases. The CDR3 has 18 amino acids. The germline CDR1 and CDR2 sequences are SEHNR and FQNEAQ (reference sequence). The ends lost 1 base at V and 0 bases at J; junction bases unmatched: 4. The DNA for the CDR3 is TGTGCCAGCAGCTTAGGACTAGCGGGGGTGCCCTCCTACAATGAGCAGTTCTTC. It is translated as CASSLGLAGVPSYNEQFF.

V and J are TRBV29-1 and TRBJ1-3; D unresolved. CDR3 length: 11 amino acids. Trimming took 2 bases from V and 5 from J, leaving 4 bases between them. The germline gives CDR1 SQVTM, CDR2 ANQGSEA. The CDR3 here is CSVELRNTIYF. For the CDR3, the DNA is TGCAGCGTTGAACTCCGAAACACCATATATTTT.

The chain carries TRBV7-2 and TRBJ1-4; TRBD1 matches at 8 bases. The CDR3 covers 17 residues. The germline CDR1 and CDR2 sequences are SGHTA and FQGNSA. Trimming at V came to 3 bases and at J to 5 bases, leaving 11 bases not matched to a gene. Here the CDR3 DNA reads TGTGCCAGCAGCTTGGCAGGGGGCCTTATTCGAAATGAAAAACTGTTTTTT. Its translation is CASSLAGGLIRNEKLFF.

CDR3 in amino acids: CASSSQNRGEQFF. The DNA for the CDR3 is TGTGCCAGCAGCTCCCAGAACCGGGGTGAGCAGTTCTTC. The V gene is TRBV11-2, the J gene TRBJ2-1; TRBD2 is a possible D gene (5 bases). Germline V gene lookup returns CDR1 SGHAT and CDR2 FQNNGV. Trimming took 4 bases from V and 9 from J, leaving 13 bases between them. The CDR3 is made up of 13 amino acids.

In nucleotides, the CDR3 is TGTGCCAGCAGCCCCCCAGGGGGCGGTGGAAACACCATATATTTT. Protein: CASSPPGGGGNTIYF. This sequence joins TRBV11-2 and TRBJ1-3; the match to TRBD1 covers 8 bases. CDR3 length equals 15 residues. CDR1 SGHAT and CDR2 FQNNGV come from the germline V gene. The J segment lost 3 bases and the V segment lost 5 bases, leaving 6 bases of the junction unmatched.

The genes are TRBV10-3 and TRBJ2-7; the D gene is possibly TRBD1 (6 bases). The V gene lost 2 bases and the J gene lost 1 base, with 12 bases spanning the gap. There are 15 residues in the CDR3. In germline, CDR1 is ENHRY, CDR2 SYGVKD. The CDR3 DNA follows: TGTGCCATCAGTGAGAAAGACAGGTTGTCCTACGAGCAGTACTTC. Amino acid sequence: CAISEKDRLSYEQYF.

A remark on this clone: A far larger clone is one base from this, pointing to a likely read error. The chain couples TRBV30 to TRBJ2-3, with 8 bases fitting TRBD2. Germline V gene lookup returns CDR1 GTSNPN and CDR2 SVGIG (reference sequence). The length of the CDR3 is 13 residues. The CDR3 DNA follows: TGTGCTACGGGAGGGGTCAACACAGATACGCAGTATTTT. Residues: CATGGVNTDTQYF.

The CDR3 nucleotides are TGTGCCAGTAGTACCACGGGCCAGGGTGGGACAGAGACCCAGTACTTC. This translates into CASSTTGQGGTETQYF. This chain links TRBV19 with TRBJ2-5, with D perhaps TRBD1 or TRBD2 (5 bases each). Trimming left V 4 bases short and J 4 bases short, with 19 bases between. The CDR3 extends over 16 amino acids. Looked up from germline, CDR1 is LNHDA and CDR2 is SQIVND (reference sequence).

Remarks on this clone: A much larger clone lies one base from this, so it may be a read error. The chain joins TRBV9 to TRBJ1-1; TRBD1 might be the D (6 bases). Deletions cut 4 bases from V and 1 base from J, with 8 bases between. The CDR3 contains 13 residues. The germline V gene encodes CDR1 SGDLS and CDR2 YYNGEE. CDR3 region: CASSMGQNTEAFF. DNA of the CDR3: TGTGCCAGCAGCATGGGACAGAACACTGAAGCTTTCTTT.

This chain links TRBV7-2 with TRBJ2-5, with 11 positions matching TRBD2. The J segment lost 3 bases and the V segment lost 4 bases, leaving 4 bases of the junction unmatched. This CDR3 region has 15 residues. Looked up from germline, CDR1 is SGHTA and CDR2 is FQGNSA. The CDR3, as DNA: TGTGCCAGCAGCTCCCGGGGACTAGCGGAAGAGACCCAGTACTTC. Its translation is CASSSRGLAEETQYF.

V is TRBV4-3 and J is TRBJ2-5, with 7 bases lining up with TRBD1. CDR1 is LGHNA, CDR2 YSLEER, per germline. The CDR3 runs 15 residues. Trimming cost V 0 bases and J 5 bases; bases outside gene matches: 6. The CDR3, as DNA: TGCGCCAGCAGCCAAGACCTCGGCAGGGGGGAGACCCAGTACTTC. This translates into CASSQDLGRGETQYF.

The chain is built from TRBV6-1 and TRBJ1-6, with D possibly TRBD1 on 5 matching bases. Trimming took off 2 bases at V and 7 bases at J, with 12 bases between the two ends. The CDR3 is 15 residues long. CDR1 is MNHNS, CDR2 SASEGT, per germline. The CDR3 loop reads CASSETQGRNSPLHF. In DNA, the CDR3 is TGTGCCAGCAGTGAAACTCAGGGTAGAAATTCACCCCTCCACTTT.

This chain uses TRBV15 with TRBJ1-4; TRBD1 is a possible D gene (5 bases). V lost 1 base and J lost 7, with 13 bases in between. Germline CDR1 LNHNV, CDR2 YYDKDF (reference sequence). The CDR3 has 15 amino acids. CDR3 sequence (DNA): TGTGCCACCAGCAGAGCTGGGGCTTTGATTGAAAAACTGTTTTTT. It is translated as CATSRAGALIEKLFF.

V is TRBV6-1 and J is TRBJ1-1; 7 bases align to TRBD1. CDR3 length equals 11 residues. Germline V gene sequence: CDR1 MNHNS, CDR2 SASEGT. V shed 6 bases and J 11 bases; nucleotides not matched to a gene: 6. CDR3 sequence (DNA): TGTGCCAGCAGCGACAGGGTGGACGCTTTCTTT. Its translation is CASSDRVDAFF.

The gene calls are TRBV5-8 and TRBJ1-2, with a weak D call TRBD1 (6 bases). Looked up from germline, CDR1 is SGHTS and CDR2 is YDEGEE. This CDR3 has 15 residues. The germline V and J ends were trimmed by 4 bases and 2 bases, with 15 bases remaining between them. In nucleotides, the CDR3 is TGTGCCAGCAGCCGCCCGGGGAGGGGGAACTATGGCTACACCTTC. Translated: CASSRPGRGNYGYTF. Variable domain in full (rest from reference TRBV5-8 and TRBJ1-2): EAGVTQSPTHLIKTRGQQATLRCSPISGHTSVYWYQQALGLGLQFLLWYDEGEERNRGNFPPRFSGRQFPNYSSELNVNALELEDSALYLCASSRPGRGNYGYTFGSGTRLTVV.

This clone was observed once. The junction and the germline gene differ at one end; a read error may be behind it. The chain is built from TRBV5-5 and TRBJ1-5; D remains unclear. The CDR3 runs 14 residues. Germline V lookup: CDR1 SGHKS, CDR2 YYEKEE (reference sequence). DNA for the CDR3: TGTGCCAGCAGTCAAGACCCTAGCGATCAGCCCCAGCATTTT. It codes for CASSQDPSDQPQHF.

Remarks on this clone: The sample has other DNA sequences that encode this CDR3 too. J is TRBJ2-2 and V is TRBV2; 8 positions agree with TRBD1. Per the germline V gene, CDR1 is SNHLY and CDR2 is FYNNEI. V was pared by 7 bases and J by 1 base, with 2 bases of the junction left unmatched. The CDR3 totals 14 residues. CDR3 residues: CASTGQGNTGELFF. The CDR3 nucleotides read TGTGCCAGCACTGGACAGGGGAACACCGGGGAGCTGTTTTTT.

The rearrangement joins TRBV10-1 to TRBJ2-3, with 8 bases identical to TRBD2. The CDR3 has 15 residues. Trimming took 5 bases from V and 0 from J; bases not matched to a gene: 4. Germline V gene lookup returns CDR1 WNHNN and CDR2 SYGVQD (reference sequence). The chain's CDR3 is CASSPGLASTDTQYF. The CDR3 coding sequence is TGCGCCAGCAGTCCCGGACTAGCTAGCACAGATACGCAGTATTTT.

This sequence joins TRBV30 and TRBJ2-1; D unresolved. Trimming removed 2 bases from V and 1 base from J, with 15 bases in between. The CDR3 is 16 residues long. Germline loops: CDR1 GTSNPN, CDR2 SVGIG (reference sequence). CDR3 sequence reads: CAWSRPDTPSYNEQFF. Written as DNA, the CDR3 is TGTGCCTGGAGTCGTCCCGACACTCCGTCCTACAATGAGCAGTTCTTC.

This clone was seen a handful of times. The rearrangement uses TRBV7-3 and TRBJ2-2; TRBD1 matches 7 bases. There are 15 residues in the CDR3. Germline V CDR1 and CDR2: SGHTA, FQGTGA. J lost 5 bases, V lost 5 bases, and 8 bases had no gene match. The CDR3 DNA follows: TGTGCCAGCAGCCCTCAAGGGGGCCGGACCGGGGAGCTGTTTTTT. Translated: CASSPQGGRTGELFF.

V gene TRBV7-2 combines with J gene TRBJ2-5; 7 nucleotides match TRBD1. This CDR3 is built from 12 residues. The V segment lost 9 bases and the J segment 3 bases; nucleotides outside the gene matches: 4. Germline loops: CDR1 SGHTA, CDR2 FQGNSA. The CDR3 reads CARETGEETQYF. DNA for the CDR3: TGTGCCAGGGAAACAGGGGAAGAGACCCAGTACTTC.